Detailed here is one T cell receptor beta chain. The specificity of this receptor is unknown. The junction shows a germline mismatch at one end, possibly a read error. Library preparation employed the immunoSEQ multiplex PCR assay. For the multiplex PCR, a mixture combining 60 forward primers for TCR Vbeta segments and 13 reverse primers for TCR Jbeta segments was used. A multiplex PCR assay on genomic DNA amplified the CDR3 region of rearranged TCR beta genes. On the Illumina HiSeq System, the amplified TCR beta libraries were sequenced as 87-base-pair reads. As for how the authors treated the data: A later analysis tallied around 87 million unique TCR beta chains across the 666 repertoires, and approximately 12 million of those chains were shared by two or more donors. Raw reads were error-corrected and collapsed into unique sequences with a nearest-neighbor algorithm that merged closely related sequences to remove PCR and sequencing errors. CDR3 sequences were aligned to IMGT reference sequences to assign V, D and J gene segments. Each retained sequence needed at least a six-nucleotide match to both a V gene segment and a J gene segment. Rearrangements were classified as productive when the CDR3 lacked stop codons and remained in frame with V and J, and all other rearrangements were classified as non-productive. CDR3 was defined according to IMGT convention as the region running from the second conserved V-encoded cysteine to the conserved J-encoded phenylalanine. The earlier analysis of fewer than 700 of the donors excluded sequences that lacked an unambiguous match to a single V gene segment. In an earlier analysis of a few hundred of the donors, a V segment was called functional when productive rearrangements were above 56.7%, and segregating when the standard deviation between donors exceeded 5%. A statistical classification framework was developed to diagnose cytomegalovirus status using the catalog of TCR beta chain sequences. In a later analysis, V and J genes were assigned by comparing TCR nucleotide sequences against IMGT/GENE-DB human TR gene sequences. Using the TCRdist pipeline, a later analysis assigned CDR3 sequences along with most-parsimonious VDJ recombination scenarios. A later analysis defined each TCR beta chain by its CDR3 amino acid sequence plus V-gene family, and excluded reads lacking a unique V-gene family. A later analysis removed 600 or so highly shared, low-generation-probability nucleotide sequences to deal with suspected cross-contamination and a sequencing artifact. A later analysis calculated a clonal expansion index for each public chain from normalized within-repertoire ranks of inferred template counts. A later analysis computed generation probabilities with a VDJ recombination model fitted to out-of-frame rearrangements, and checked the results against IGoR. In a later analysis, hypergeometric tests were used to score TCR-TCR, TCR-HLA and TCR-CMV co-occurrence, with a repertoire-size bias correction applied to TCR pairs. In a later analysis, false discovery rates were estimated by permuting HLA or CMV assignments 20 times. In a later analysis, co-occurring TCRs were grouped using DBSCAN, with TCRdist sequence similarity added in when clustering inside HLA-allele-positive subsets. Repertoires with fewer than 30,000 or more than 120,000 public chains, plus five repertoires with anomalous nucleotide sharing, were excluded from co-occurrence clustering. Drawn from immuneACCESS, this table holds only the in-frame rearrangements with V and J called that TCRdb kept. Clones are partly lost; checked studies trace under half to an unresolved V gene and leave the rest unexplained. V, J and clone size were drawn from that table, and D and trimming were deduced from the DNA. Present in this sample are some 110,000 clones, around three quarters of which were seen just once. Over 4.5% of the sample comes from the top ten.

The data are from a study of cytomegalovirus exposure and HLA in healthy donors (dated by TCRdb to 2015 to 2018). Describing the broader study: In an earlier analysis of approximately 500 of the donors, 276 Gb of sequence data and about 110 million unique TCR beta sequences from about 190 million T cells were reported. Of the 350 to 400 genotyped donors, over 70% fell in the genetic ancestry cluster associated with self-reported Caucasian donors. Besides the first cohort of under 700 subjects, a separate validation cohort made up of 120 different subjects was used. All discovery cohort repertoires had been generated on a single sequencing platform. To predict cytomegalovirus infection status, the study combined high-throughput TCR immunosequencing, statistical association of individual TCRs with disease status, and machine learning. Rather than using new phenotypic data, the later analysis identified candidate immune exposures from TCR beta sequences and from how often those sequences occurred across donors. The study aimed to test whether cataloging public T cell receptors could reveal signatures of past pathogen exposure. A later analysis re-examined previously published TCR beta repertoires from over 500 donors and added high-resolution HLA genotyping to investigate patterns of TCR occurrence. Donor age, sex, ethnicity and CMV serostatus were compiled together with the repertoire data. Both class I and class II loci were covered by HLA typing, at four-digit resolution. About 280 gigabases of sequencing data and around 88 million unique TCR sequences made up an early release that covered under 750 HLA-typed donors. Roughly 5 DR-DQ haplotypes were handled as single units for association and clustering, since linkage in the cohort was strong. The number of donors typed differed by locus, with roughly 629-640 for A, B, C, DRB1 and DQB1, around 520 for DQA1, some 570 for DPA1, and roughly 450 for DPB1. Genome-wide SNP genotypes for about 65% of the 666 donors were used in a later genetic analysis, which treated that subset as a discovery cohort. The study profiled the T cell repertoires of approximately 700 subjects by immunosequencing and related them to cytomegalovirus serostatus. Among around 400 genotyped donors of the cohort, an average of roughly 230,000 unique TCR beta nucleotide sequences was sequenced per donor, of which 15% to 20% were non-productive. In an earlier analysis of 587 of the donors, high-throughput TCR beta sequencing was used to judge whether each TCR beta V gene segment behaved as functional or pseudogenic.

The cohort consisted of 650 to 700 healthy bone marrow donors. At the time of sampling, all cohort members were nominally healthy, though unrecorded immune exposures were likely present. The donor was CMV seropositive and belonged to the group of 270 or so seropositive cohort members. A peripheral blood sample was provided by each donor, and peripheral blood mononuclear cells were used for TCR beta sequencing. Genomic DNA was extracted from the blood cell samples with the Qiagen DNeasy Blood Extraction Kit. CDR1 and CDR2 are drawn from the germline V gene (reference sequence): SSHAT, FNYEAQ. Measured from the cysteine to the phenylalanine, the CDR3 is 13 residues long. Only the CDR3 DNA stays, 39 bases, in frame from base 1. The research as a whole found: It was suggested by the authors that the approach could potentially be generalized to other disease states and immunological phenotypes. Assigning TCR associations to individual alleles was difficult when HLA alleles, especially DR and DQ, strongly co-occurred. CMV serostatus was the only immune exposure information available for the cohort. In a later analysis, several top co-occurrence clusters were reported to appear linked to parvovirus B19, influenza, CMV and Epstein-Barr virus. A later analysis found that HLA-associated TCR beta chains were more clonally expanded and had lower generation probabilities than equally common non-associated chains. Specific HLA alleles were associated with roughly 17,000 TCR beta sequences at a false discovery rate of 0.05 in a later analysis. A group of highly shared sequence variants was considered likely to be a technical artifact of the sequencing pipeline. In the study, 150 to 200 TCR beta chains were listed as associated with cytomegalovirus. In a later genetic analysis, fewer N-insertions in productive TCRs were reported among donors in an Asian-associated ancestry cluster than the roughly 670-donor mean. An association between a missense DCLRE1C variant and V-gene and J-gene trimming of TCR beta chains was found in a later genetic analysis and replicated in an independent cohort. In vitro tests confirmed that a few of the cytomegalovirus-associated TCR beta chains recognize cytomegalovirus antigens. Most TCR sequences were observed very rarely across donors, whereas some public TCRs were present in many individuals. About 17 rarely observed V segments, including chromosome 9 orphons, were excluded from the earlier analysis of about 500 of the donors because counts were too low. Most CMV-associated TCR beta chains appeared to be HLA-restricted in a later analysis, and the HLA associations seemed to be driven largely by CMV exposure. Linkage disequilibrium might explain the correlated functional status among segregating V segments, but an unknown experimental factor could not be ruled out. The cohort was sequenced for TCR beta chains only, and without alpha or paired-chain data the features that could be detected were limited. Because the 87-base-pair reads could not distinguish some IMGT-functional V segments, including TRBV6-2 and TRBV6-3, those segments were excluded. Because some donors lacked HLA typing at each locus, the association tests relied only on the typed subset. A later analysis found that TCR association rates varied across HLA loci, with DRB1 alleles showing the most associated TCRs and HLA-C alleles the fewest. Roughly uniform sequencing depth across donors was assumed in presence/absence analyses, although this assumption may not hold. In both the original and validation cohorts, the classifier was reported to diagnose cytomegalovirus status with high specificity and sensitivity. A further reported finding was that TCR beta sequences accurately predicted the HLA-A and HLA-B alleles for most subjects in the first cohort. In an earlier analysis of approximately 600 of the donors, most TCR beta V segments were observed in productive rearrangements about 87% or about 30% of the time, broadly matching IMGT annotations.

The sequence is built from TRBV7-7 and TRBJ2-5; perhaps TRBD2 is the D gene, with 5 bases matching. The sample taken for sequencing was PBMCs. The receptor was derived from a woman aged 18-29 years in good health and CMV-seropositive. The CDR3 reads CASSPGLQETQYF. The sequenced DNA: TGTGCTAGCAGCCCCGGACTGCAAGAGACCCAGTACTTC.